This T cell receptor (beta chain) was observed in a study of T cells in Graves' hyperthyroidism and ophthalmopathy. Study-wide context: Initial diagnosis, before any treatment, was when peripheral blood was collected.

The germline CDR1 and CDR2 sequences are SNHLY and FYNNEI. The CDR3 is made up of 15 amino acids. Trimming removed 11 bases at V and 3 bases at J, with 19 bases between. As for this clonotype: This could be a read error, since a much larger clone is one nucleotide away. Here the CDR3 omits its conserved ending phenylalanine or tryptophan, so a read error is the likely source.

Amplification of TCR beta CDR3 regions was performed using RNA transcripts as template. Using the HTBI primer set, a first-round RT-PCR was run on the TCR CDR3. TCRdb re-called the multiplex PCR reads through MiXCR, storing one row per CDR3 protein. This table holds roughly 350,000 distinct CDR3 sequences, around 13% found once. Uncontrolled infection, other autoimmune disease, pregnancy and lactation each barred patients from inclusion. This chain connects TRBV2 to TRBJ1-4; TRBD1 is a possible D gene (5 bases). This TCR was sampled from a woman aged 25 to 45 with Graves' ophthalmopathy. What was sequenced was blood. CDR3 nucleotides: TGTGCCTCACGGGGGACCAGGGTTGCTAATGAAAAACTGTTTTCT. Its protein product is CASRGTRVANEKLFS.